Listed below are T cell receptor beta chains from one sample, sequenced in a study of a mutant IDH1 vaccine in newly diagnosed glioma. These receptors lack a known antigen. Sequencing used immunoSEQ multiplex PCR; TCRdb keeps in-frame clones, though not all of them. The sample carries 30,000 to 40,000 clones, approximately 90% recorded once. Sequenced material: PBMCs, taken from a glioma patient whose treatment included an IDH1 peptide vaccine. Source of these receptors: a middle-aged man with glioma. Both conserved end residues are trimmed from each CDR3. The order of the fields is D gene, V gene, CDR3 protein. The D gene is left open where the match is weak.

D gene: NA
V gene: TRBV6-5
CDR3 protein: ASRAEPYSNQPQH

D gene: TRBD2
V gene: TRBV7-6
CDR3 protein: ASSFPGTSGMQTGELF

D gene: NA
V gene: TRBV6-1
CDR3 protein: ASSERRGSTSRGTDTQY

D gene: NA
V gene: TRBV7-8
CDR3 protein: ASSLLRGTEAF

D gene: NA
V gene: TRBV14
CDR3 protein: ASSQADPMDTQY

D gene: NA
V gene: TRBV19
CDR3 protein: ASNPPGAWNTEAF

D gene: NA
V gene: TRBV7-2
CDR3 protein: ASSSRPGLGEKLF

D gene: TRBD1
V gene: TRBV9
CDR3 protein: ASSLSSRQGGTGNTIY

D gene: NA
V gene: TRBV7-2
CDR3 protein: ASRPGQGRGTDTQY

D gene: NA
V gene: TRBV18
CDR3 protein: ASSPSGLFQETQY

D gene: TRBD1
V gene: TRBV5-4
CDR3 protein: ASSSKTGGPETQY

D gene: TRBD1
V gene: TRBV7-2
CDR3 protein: ASSLGRTGLNTEAF

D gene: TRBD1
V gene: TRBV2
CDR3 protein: ASKGQGKDTQY

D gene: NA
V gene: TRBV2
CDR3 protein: ASSEPGLNNEQF

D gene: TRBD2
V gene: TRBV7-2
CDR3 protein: ASSLVAGGGNEQF

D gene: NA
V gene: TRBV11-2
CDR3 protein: ASRPGGGARDGYT

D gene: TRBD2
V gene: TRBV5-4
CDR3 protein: ASSEGLSGREETQY

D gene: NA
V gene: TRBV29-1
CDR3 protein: SVGTDYGYT

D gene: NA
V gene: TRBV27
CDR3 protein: ASSLSIAPGTDTQY

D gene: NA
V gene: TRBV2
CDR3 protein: ASTSGQREKLF

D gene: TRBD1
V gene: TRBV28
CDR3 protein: ASRMTGGTSGANVLT

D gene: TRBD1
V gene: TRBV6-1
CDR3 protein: ASSSATGNNSPLH

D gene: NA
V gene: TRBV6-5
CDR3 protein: ASSYSYRADTQY

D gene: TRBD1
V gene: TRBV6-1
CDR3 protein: ASTLTGGRAEAF

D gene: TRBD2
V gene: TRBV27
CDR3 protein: ASSFRGTSGIDEQF

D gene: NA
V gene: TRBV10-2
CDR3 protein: ASSESAFSWGNTIY

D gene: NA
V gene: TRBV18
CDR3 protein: ASSTLGAGELF

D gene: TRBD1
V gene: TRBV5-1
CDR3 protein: ASSLGDSYYEQY

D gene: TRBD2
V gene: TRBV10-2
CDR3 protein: ASTGTSGNEQF

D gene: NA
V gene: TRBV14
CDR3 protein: ASSQLGGPYNEQF

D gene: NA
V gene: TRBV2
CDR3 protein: ASSDSEGTKNIQY

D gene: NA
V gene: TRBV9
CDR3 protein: ASSVDSQINQETQY

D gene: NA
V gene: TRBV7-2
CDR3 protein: ASSYRTGSSYNEQF

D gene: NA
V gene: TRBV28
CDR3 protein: ASQEGNEKLF

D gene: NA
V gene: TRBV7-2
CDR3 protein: ASSPDLYGAGANVLT

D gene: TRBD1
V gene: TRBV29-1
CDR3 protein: SVRQGENTIY

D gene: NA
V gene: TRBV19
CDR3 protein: ASSMDPANTEAF

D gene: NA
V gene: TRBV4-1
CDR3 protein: ASSQVGTADYGYT

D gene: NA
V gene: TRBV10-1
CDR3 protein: ASRIPAGFRGPQH

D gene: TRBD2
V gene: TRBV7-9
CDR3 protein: ASSLGGTSGISYEQY

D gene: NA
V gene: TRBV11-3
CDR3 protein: ASSFGPPGNTIY

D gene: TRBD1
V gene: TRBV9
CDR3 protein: ASSTSGTGDTGELF

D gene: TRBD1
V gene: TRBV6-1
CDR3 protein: ASSDPGQAFNQPQH

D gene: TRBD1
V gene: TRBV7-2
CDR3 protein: ASSSWTGGKTQY

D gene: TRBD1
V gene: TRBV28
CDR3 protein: ASRLQGQLNQPQH

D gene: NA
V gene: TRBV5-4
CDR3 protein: ASSLEGQRGQQF

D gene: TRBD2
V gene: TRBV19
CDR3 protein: ASSRGQRGVHTGELF

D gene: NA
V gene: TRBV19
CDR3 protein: ASSHPYYNEQF